This record covers a single T cell receptor beta chain. Per the original data handling: For nucleated cells, counts were estimated from reference gene primer amplification. Here immunoSEQ multiplex PCR was the method, and the copy in TCRdb shows in-frame clones only, minus some. D and trimming come from the DNA, and the V and J calls and clone size come from that table. The data contain approximately 440,000 clones, 75% to 90% of them seen just once; the ten biggest clones take up under 0.85%. The sample belongs to a study of blood T cell repertoires in COVID-19. Across the whole study: From the United States, Italy and Spain came samples of acute and convalescent COVID-19. PBMCs, B-cell-depleted T cells, or T cells provided the cDNA or gDNA that made up the material.

This CDR3 is 13 amino acids long. J was trimmed by 8 bases and V by 0 bases; bases with no gene match: 2. Germline assignment: CDR1 LGHDT and CDR2 YNNKEL (reference sequence). Those enrolled, adults aged about 18 to 89 years, came from under 25 US areas. This TCR derives from a young woman who had recovered from COVID-19. The J gene is TRBJ1-1, the V gene TRBV3-1 (or the pseudogene TRBV3-2); TRBD1 agrees at 8 bases. The sequencing sample was made of PBMCs or T cells enriched from blood (not recorded which). This CDR3 reads CASSQDRGQEAFF. CDR3 nucleotides: TGTGCCAGCAGCCAAGACAGGGGGCAGGAAGCTTTCTTT.